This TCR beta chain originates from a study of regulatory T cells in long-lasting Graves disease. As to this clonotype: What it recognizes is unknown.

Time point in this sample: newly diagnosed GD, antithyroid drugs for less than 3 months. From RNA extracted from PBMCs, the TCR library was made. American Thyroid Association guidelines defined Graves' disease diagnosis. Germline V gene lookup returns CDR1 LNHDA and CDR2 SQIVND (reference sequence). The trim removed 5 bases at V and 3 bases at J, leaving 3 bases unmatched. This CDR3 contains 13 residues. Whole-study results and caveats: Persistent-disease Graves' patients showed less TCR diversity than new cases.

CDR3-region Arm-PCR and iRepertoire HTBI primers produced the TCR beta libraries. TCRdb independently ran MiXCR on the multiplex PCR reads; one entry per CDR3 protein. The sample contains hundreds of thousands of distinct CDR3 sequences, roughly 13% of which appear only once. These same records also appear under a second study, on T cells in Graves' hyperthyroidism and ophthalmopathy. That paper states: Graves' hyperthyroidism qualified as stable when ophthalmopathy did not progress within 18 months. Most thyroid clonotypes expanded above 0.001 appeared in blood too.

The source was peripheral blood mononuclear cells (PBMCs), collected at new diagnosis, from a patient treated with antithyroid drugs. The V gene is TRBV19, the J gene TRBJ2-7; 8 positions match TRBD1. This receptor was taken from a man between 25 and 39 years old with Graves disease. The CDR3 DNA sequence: TGTGCCAGTAGTCCGGGACAGGTCTACGAGCAGTACTTC. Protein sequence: CASSPGQVYEQYF.